A single sample is the source of the 13 T cell receptor beta chains below, sequenced in a study of post-analysis software for immune sequencing data (dated by TCRdb to about 2015). Libraries were made using PCR. Data came from an Illumina HiSeq 2500. To reduce PCR and sequencing biases, unique molecular identifiers were built into the TCR beta cDNA libraries. The raw public reads went through TCRdb reprocessing: fastp at Q25, MiXCR clone calling, in-frame beta chains kept. CDR3 protein sequences are deduplicated, and each keeps its most common genes and DNA. For this sample there are over 700,000 distinct CDR3 sequences; 25% to 30% appear just once. Together, the top ten hold 0.5% to 0.6% of the sample. Results the study describes overall, beyond this receptor: A few TRBV segments, including TRBV5-6, TRBV5-1 and TRBV20-1, were significantly more frequent in patients than controls.

Which antigens these TCRs recognize remains unknown. Specimen: blood. The receptors derive from a girl aged 5 to 17 with multiple sclerosis.

This clonotype was seen only a few times. The rearrangement links TRBV5-1 to TRBJ2-1, with 9 bases matching TRBD1. CDR3 length: 13 residues. J was trimmed by 8 bases and V by 3 bases; bases with no gene match: 3. The germline V gene encodes CDR1 SGHRS and CDR2 YFSETQ. The CDR3 region is CASSWGQGDEQFF. CDR3 nucleotides: TGCGCCAGCAGCTGGGGACAGGGTGATGAGCAGTTCTTC.

In its sample, this clonotype was seen a few times. CDR3 in amino acids: CASSQGGWPETQYF. In nucleotides, the CDR3 is TGCGCCAGCAGCCAAGGGGGGTGGCCGGAGACCCAGTACTTC. J is TRBJ2-5 and V is TRBV4-1; D tentatively reads TRBD1 or TRBD2 (5 bases each). The CDR3 has 14 residues. V was cut by 1 base and J by 5 bases, with 11 bases left in between. Germline-derived CDR1 and CDR2 are MGHRA and YSYEKL.

The chain recombines TRBV27 with TRBJ2-4; D possibly uses TRBD1 or TRBD2 (6 bases each). The V and J ends lost 4 bases and 0 bases respectively, with 13 bases between them. The CDR3 runs 16 residues. Germline-derived CDR1 and CDR2 are MNHEY and SMNVEV (reference sequence). The DNA for the CDR3 is TGTGCCAGCAGTTCCTCAGGAGGGGGAGCCAAAAACATTCAGTACTTC. It encodes CASSSSGGGAKNIQYF.

This clonotype has only a few counts. The genes are TRBV15 and TRBJ1-1; D gene uncertain. CDR1 LNHNV and CDR2 YYDKDF come from the germline V gene (reference sequence). The CDR3 has 13 amino acids. Between the trimmed V and J ends, which lost 3 bases and 7 bases, there was a span of 12 bases. CDR3 in amino acids: CATSSPGSYEAFF. The CDR3 nucleotides are TGTGCCACCAGCAGCCCAGGTAGTTATGAAGCTTTCTTT.

This clonotype was counted between two and nine times. The V call is TRBV29-1, the J call TRBJ2-5; D may match TRBD1 or TRBD2 (6 bases each). Between the trimmed V and J ends, which lost 6 bases and 5 bases, there was a span of 13 bases. There are 12 residues in the CDR3. Germline V gene sequence: CDR1 SQVTM, CDR2 ANQGSEA. CDR3 residues: CSVDRGPETQYF. The CDR3 DNA reads as TGCAGCGTCGATCGGGGGCCGGAGACCCAGTACTTC.

The chain has TRBV15 and TRBJ2-5; D tentatively reads TRBD1 or TRBD2 (6 bases each). The CDR3 loop spans 15 amino acids. The ends were cut back, 1 base at V and 5 bases at J, with 14 bases in the middle. Germline loops: CDR1 LNHNV, CDR2 YYDKDF (reference sequence). The DNA for the CDR3 is TGTGCCACCAGCAGAGCTGGGGGGCGAGGGGAGACCCAGTACTTC. This codes for CATSRAGGRGETQYF.

The chain joins TRBV6-2 or TRBV6-3 to TRBJ2-1; D not certain. Judging by the DNA end, TRBJ2-7 fits better; the J call may be wrong. Per the germline V gene, CDR1 is MNHEY and CDR2 is SVGEGT. The CDR3 runs 15 residues. The DNA for the CDR3 is TGTGCCAGCAGTTACACAACCTCCTCCTACAATGAGCAGTACTTC. Translation: CASSYTTSSYNEQYF.

V is TRBV5-6 and J is TRBJ2-7; 9 nucleotides line up with TRBD1. This CDR3 has 15 residues. The V gene end was trimmed by 8 bases and the J gene end by 5 bases; junction bases not matched to a gene: 14. CDR1 SGHDT and CDR2 YYEEEE come from the germline V gene. DNA of the CDR3: TGTGCCAGTAATCATCCGGGACAGGGTGGCAACGAGCAGTACTTC. This codes for CASNHPGQGGNEQYF. Combining the CDR3 with reference TRBV5-6 and TRBJ2-7 gives the whole variable domain DAGVTQSPTHLIKTRGQQVTLRCSPKSGHDTVSWYQQALGQGPQFIFQYYEEEERQRGNFPDRFSGHQFPNYSSELNVNALLLGDSALYLCASNHPGQGGNEQYFGPGTRLTVT.

The chain carries TRBV10-3 and TRBJ2-3, with D unclear. V was shortened by 0 bases and J by 6 bases, with 13 bases between the two germline ends. The CDR3 runs to 15 residues. Germline V gene lookup returns CDR1 ENHRY and CDR2 SYGVKD. The CDR3 loop reads CAISESPGGRDTQYF. The CDR3 DNA follows: TGTGCCATCAGTGAGTCCCCCGGTGGTCGGGATACGCAGTATTTT.

The rearrangement uses TRBV28 and TRBJ2-3; 12 bases match TRBD1. CDR1 MDHEN and CDR2 SYDVKM come from the germline V gene. With 4 bases clipped from V and 4 bases from J, the junction kept 12 bases outside the gene matches. The CDR3 consists of 18 residues. The CDR3 here is CASSWGDRGRRMADTQYF. The CDR3 region has the DNA TGTGCCAGCAGTTGGGGGGACAGGGGGCGCAGAATGGCAGATACGCAGTATTTT.

The chain uses TRBV7-2 and TRBJ2-3; D is possibly TRBD1 or TRBD2 (5 bases each). Trimming took off 0 bases at V and 14 bases at J, with 15 bases between the two ends. Germline-derived CDR1 and CDR2 are SGHTA and FQGNSA. The CDR3 extends over 13 amino acids. CDR3 amino acids: CASSLAVRDRGYF. CDR3 in DNA: TGTGCCAGCAGCTTAGCGGTGAGGGACCGCGGGTATTTT.

This clonotype occurred a few times. V usage is TRBV7-2 and J usage is TRBJ2-3; D uncertain. The CDR3 is 15 residues long. Trimming shortened V by 6 bases and J by 4 bases, and 17 bases separated the two germline ends. CDR1 is SGHTA and CDR2 is FQGNSA in the germline V gene. The CDR3 loop reads CASSPTPSEADTQYF. CDR3 DNA sequence: TGTGCCAGCAGTCCGACCCCCAGCGAGGCAGATACGCAGTATTTT.

This chain connects TRBV4-1 to TRBJ1-1; D call uncertain. The length of the CDR3 is 15 residues. Germline-derived CDR1 and CDR2 are MGHRA and YSYEKL. Trimming left V 0 bases short and J 2 bases short, with 10 bases between. For the CDR3, the DNA is TGCGCCAGCAGCCAAGAAGACACGGCCAACACTGAAGCTTTCTTT. It yields the protein CASSQEDTANTEAFF.